Only one count was recorded for the clone carrying this TCR beta chain. The target antigen is unknown. This entry is derived from a study of T cell responses to AZD1222 COVID-19 vaccine. Study-level background: The analysis combined second doses at about 4 or about 12 weeks. Study-level results: Donors, mostly white British, included more females; clonal diversity was possibly underestimated.

CDR3 length: 17 amino acids. The germline gives CDR1 SEHNR, CDR2 FQNEAQ (reference sequence). Trimming stripped 4 bases from V and 0 bases from J, with 16 bases between. TCRdb's copy holds only in-frame clones and misses some; the assay was immunoSEQ multiplex PCR. The table records under 150,000 clones, roughly 89% of them present only once. This receptor was identified in an adult in good health. The starting material was peripheral blood, obtained on day 0 of AZD1222 vaccination. The chain recombines TRBV7-9 with TRBJ1-5; the D gene is possibly TRBD1 (5 bases). CDR3 protein: CASSWGSGSVSNQPQHF. The CDR3 nucleotides read TGTGCCAGCAGCTGGGGGTCTGGTTCCGTTAGCAATCAGCCCCAGCATTTT.